This paragraph reports one TCR beta chain. The antigen is undetermined. The germline gives CDR1 SGHNT, CDR2 YENEEA. The CDR3 extends over 15 amino acids. The trim removed 5 bases at V and 7 bases at J, leaving 13 bases unmatched. The source of the sample is a study of shared clonotypes between healthy human individuals. Study findings and constraints: Investigators collected only blood, and repertoires in tissues likely differ. Expectations were that clonotype sharing among donors would be affected by sequencing depth.

CD8 cells regarded as naive lacked CD45RO, were positively chosen for CCR7, and omitted terminally differentiated effector memory CD45RA+ cells. Measured with immunoSEQ multiplex PCR; TCRdb has only the in-frame clones, and not every one. The sample includes around 620,000 clones, approximately 96% of them seen just once. The chain uses TRBV11-3 and TRBJ2-7, with 8 bases matching TRBD2. The TCR comes from a woman aged 25 to 39 in good health. Sequenced material: naive CD8+ T cells sorted from blood. In nucleotides, the CDR3 is TGTGCCAGCAGCGACTACGATAGGCGGGGGGAAGAGCAGTACTTC. Translation: CASSDYDRRGEEQYF.